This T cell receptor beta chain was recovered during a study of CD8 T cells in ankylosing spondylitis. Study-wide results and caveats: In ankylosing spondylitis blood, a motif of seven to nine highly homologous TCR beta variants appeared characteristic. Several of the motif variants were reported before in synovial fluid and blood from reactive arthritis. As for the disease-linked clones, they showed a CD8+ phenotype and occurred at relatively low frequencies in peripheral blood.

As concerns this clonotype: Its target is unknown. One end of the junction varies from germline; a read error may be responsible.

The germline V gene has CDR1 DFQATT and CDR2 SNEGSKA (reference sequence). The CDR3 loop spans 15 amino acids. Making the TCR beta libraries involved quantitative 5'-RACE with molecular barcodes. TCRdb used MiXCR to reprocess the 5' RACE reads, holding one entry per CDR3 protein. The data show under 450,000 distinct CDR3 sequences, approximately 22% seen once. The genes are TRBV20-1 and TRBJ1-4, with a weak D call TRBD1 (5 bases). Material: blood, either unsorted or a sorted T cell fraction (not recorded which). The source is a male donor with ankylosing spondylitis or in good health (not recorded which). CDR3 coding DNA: TGCAGTGCGGGCGCCCGGACACCTCATAATGGAAAACTGTTTTTT. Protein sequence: CSAGARTPHNGKLFF.